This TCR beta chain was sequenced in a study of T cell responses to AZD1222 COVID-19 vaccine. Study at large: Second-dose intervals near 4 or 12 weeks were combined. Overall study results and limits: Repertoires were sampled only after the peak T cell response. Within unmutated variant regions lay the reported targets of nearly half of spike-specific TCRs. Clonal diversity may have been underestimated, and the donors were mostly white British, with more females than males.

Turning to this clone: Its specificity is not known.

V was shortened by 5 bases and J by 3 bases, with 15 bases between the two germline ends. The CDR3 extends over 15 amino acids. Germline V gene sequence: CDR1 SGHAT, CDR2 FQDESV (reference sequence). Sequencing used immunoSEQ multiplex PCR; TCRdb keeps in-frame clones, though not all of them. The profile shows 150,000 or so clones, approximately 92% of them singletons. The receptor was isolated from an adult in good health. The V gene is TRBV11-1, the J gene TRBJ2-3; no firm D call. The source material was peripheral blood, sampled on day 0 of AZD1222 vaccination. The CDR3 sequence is CASSQKSWGTDTQYF. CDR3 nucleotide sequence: TGTGCCAGCAGCCAGAAATCCTGGGGAACAGATACGCAGTATTTT.